The 10 T cell receptor beta chains given below trace back to one sample, sequenced in a study of shared clonotypes between healthy human individuals (dated by TCRdb to 2020 to 2022). Library construction relied on the immunoSEQ multiplex PCR assay. TCRdb limited this immuneACCESS table to in-frame rearrangements with V and J called. A share of clones is missing; checked studies link under half to unresolved V genes, and the rest is unexplained. Here the sample has about 510,000 clones; about 95% occur a single time. The top ten clonotypes cover approximately 0.062% of the sample. Sequences were obtained from naive CD4+ T cells sorted from blood. Sample cell subset or site, as interpreted from the label and publication: CD45RA+ positively selected. These receptors all come from a woman in her thirties in good health.

The chain couples TRBV28 to TRBJ2-5, with 12 bases fitting TRBD2. The J call may be incorrect, as the DNA end agrees better with TRBJ2-7. Per germline, CDR1 MDHEN and CDR2 SYDVKM. This CDR3 spans 14 amino acids. The CDR3 DNA follows: TGTGCCACCCAAACTAGCGGGAGGCAGAACGAGCAGTACTTC. Amino acid sequence: CATQTSGRQNEQYF.

Turning to this clone: The same CDR3 is also encoded by other DNA sequences in this sample. This chain uses TRBV5-4 with TRBJ2-3; D is perhaps TRBD2 (6 bases). V lost 2 bases, J lost 0 bases, and 10 bases lay in between. Germline V gives CDR1 SGHNT, CDR2 YYREEE (reference sequence). This CDR3 has 15 residues. CDR3 nucleotide sequence: TGTGCCAGCAGCTTAGCGGGTGGAAGCACAGATACGCAGTATTTT. Translating it yields CASSLAGGSTDTQYF.

A word on this clone: Other DNA variants within this sample encode the same CDR3. The rearrangement uses TRBV7-9 and TRBJ2-7; 7 positions match TRBD1. The CDR3 has 15 residues. Germline trimming cut 3 bases from V and 1 base from J; bases unmatched to any gene: 6. Germline V gene sequence: CDR1 SEHNR, CDR2 FQNEAQ (reference sequence). The CDR3 loop reads CASSFGQGVSYEQYF. Written as DNA, the CDR3 is TGTGCCAGCAGCTTCGGCCAGGGGGTTTCCTACGAGCAGTACTTC.

This clone was observed a few times. As DNA, the CDR3 is TGTGCCAGCAGCCCTAACAGGGAAGGCGAGCAGTACTTC. It yields the protein CASSPNREGEQYF. This rearrangement joins TRBV7-9 to TRBJ2-7; the D gene is possibly TRBD1 (6 bases). Germline V gives CDR1 SEHNR, CDR2 FQNEAQ (reference sequence). Deletions cut 5 bases from V and 6 bases from J, with 14 bases between. The CDR3 spans 13 residues. Using reference TRBV7-9 and TRBJ2-7 for the parts outside the CDR3, the full variable domain is DTGVSQNPRHKITKRGQNVTFRCDPISEHNRLYWYRQTLGQGPEFLTYFQNEAQLEKSRLLSDRFSAERPKGSFSTLEIQRTEQGDSAMYLCASSPNREGEQYFGPGTRLTVT.

The chain carries TRBV5-5 and TRBJ2-7; either TRBD1 or TRBD2 may supply D (5 bases each). With 2 bases removed from V and 0 bases from J, the gap between germline ends came to 15 bases. Germline V gene data show CDR1 as SGHKS and CDR2 as YYEKEE (reference sequence). The CDR3 contains 16 residues. In DNA, the CDR3 is TGTGCCAGCAGCTTTGTAGGGACCGGCGTCTCCTACGAGCAGTACTTC. Translated, it gives CASSFVGTGVSYEQYF.

V gene TRBV15 combines with J gene TRBJ2-7; D is uncertain. Germline CDR1 reads LNHNV; CDR2 reads YYDKDF (reference sequence). The CDR3 extends over 13 amino acids. With 1 base removed from V and 3 bases from J, the gap between germline ends came to 7 bases. In nucleotides, the CDR3 is TGTGCCACCAGCAGAGGTCCCGGCTACGAGCAGTACTTC. Translating it yields CATSRGPGYEQYF.

The chain couples TRBV28 to TRBJ2-7, with 7 nucleotides matching TRBD1. Germline V gene data show CDR1 as MDHEN and CDR2 as SYDVKM. V lost 4 bases to trimming and J lost 5 bases; unmatched junction nucleotides: 8. The CDR3 totals 14 residues. This CDR3 reads CASSSGQAGNEQYF. CDR3 nucleotide sequence: TGTGCCAGCAGTTCCGGACAGGCTGGCAACGAGCAGTACTTC.

The J gene is TRBJ2-7, the V gene TRBV28; a weak D match, TRBD2 (5 bases). The CDR3 loop spans 14 amino acids. Germline CDR1 reads MDHEN; CDR2 reads SYDVKM. Trimming removed 7 bases from V and 3 bases from J, with 16 bases in between. In nucleotides, the CDR3 is TGTGCCAGCAACCTTCCGGGGTCCCGCTACGAGCAGTACTTC. Translated, it gives CASNLPGSRYEQYF.

The chain couples TRBV6-6 to TRBJ1-4; D uncertain. The germline CDR1 and CDR2 sequences are MNHNY and SVGAGI (reference sequence). Trimming removed 0 bases at V and 10 bases at J, with 15 bases between. This CDR3 comprises 15 residues. The CDR3 here is CASSYSGPLTGKLFF. The CDR3 DNA sequence: TGTGCCAGCAGTTACTCAGGGCCCCTCACCGGAAAACTGTTTTTT.

The rearrangement joins TRBV7-8 to TRBJ2-7, with 12 bases lining up with TRBD2. The trim removed 5 bases at V and 5 bases at J, leaving 16 bases unmatched. The CDR3 is made up of 18 amino acids. Germline CDR1 is SGHVS and CDR2 is FQNEAQ. The CDR3 DNA reads TGTGCCAGCAGCCCAGGACTAGCGGGGAGTCCCTCGGCCAACGAGCAGTACTTC. It encodes CASSPGLAGSPSANEQYF. Full variable domain (remainder filled in from reference TRBV7-8 and TRBJ2-7): GAGVSQSPRYKVAKRGQDVALRCDPISGHVSLFWYQQALGQGPEFLTYFQNEAQLDKSGLPSDRFFAERPEGSVSTLKIQRTQQEDSAVYLCASSPGLAGSPSANEQYFGPGTRLTVT.